The 8 T cell receptor beta chains below were found in one sample sequenced in a study of T cell responses to AZD1222 COVID-19 vaccine. Sequencing used immunoSEQ multiplex PCR; TCRdb keeps in-frame clones, though not all of them. The sample holds approximately 140,000 clones, 94% seen once. Here the sequenced sample was peripheral blood, taken on day 0 of AZD1222 vaccination. These receptors came from an adult in good health.

The chain carries TRBV5-1 and TRBJ1-1, with 7 bases matching TRBD1. This CDR3 is built from 14 residues. Germline V gives CDR1 SGHRS, CDR2 YFSETQ. After removal of 4 bases from V and 7 bases from J, the junction contained 10 bases not matched to a gene. DNA for the CDR3: TGCGCCAGCAGCACTGGACAGGTAGGGGGTGAAGCTTTCTTT. It specifies CASSTGQVGGEAFF. The full variable domain, with the rest looked up from reference TRBV5-1 and TRBJ1-1, is KAGVTQTPRYLIKTRGQQVTLSCSPISGHRSVSWYQQTPGQGLQFLFEYFSETQRNKGNFPGRFSGRQFSNSRSEMNVSTLELGDSALYLCASSTGQVGGEAFFGQGTRLTVV.

This sequence joins TRBV5-1 and TRBJ2-3, with D perhaps TRBD1 (5 bases). The CDR3 runs to 15 residues. Germline values: CDR1 SGHRS, CDR2 YFSETQ. V was shortened by 0 bases and J by 0 bases, with 8 bases between the two germline ends. The CDR3 spells CASSLVGASTDTQYF. The CDR3 coding sequence is TGCGCCAGCAGCTTGGTTGGGGCTAGCACAGATACGCAGTATTTT.

The V call is TRBV10-3, the J call TRBJ1-1; D is possibly TRBD1 (6 bases). Germline V gene data show CDR1 as ENHRY and CDR2 as SYGVKD. This CDR3 is built from 13 residues. The V end was cut by 7 bases, the J end by 2 bases, with 11 bases between. The CDR3 spells CAITSTGNTEAFF. In nucleotides, the CDR3 is TGTGCCATCACCTCGACAGGAAACACTGAAGCTTTCTTT.

The gene calls are TRBV5-4 and TRBJ2-5; TRBD1 agrees at 8 bases. V gave up 3 bases and J gave up 5 bases; unmatched junction bases: 6. The CDR3 has 14 residues. Germline V gene data show CDR1 as SGHNT and CDR2 as YYREEE (reference sequence). CDR3 coding DNA: TGTGCCAGCAGCTCGACCAGGGGGCGCGAGACCCAGTACTTC. It codes for CASSSTRGRETQYF.

This chain links TRBV27 with TRBJ1-2; 8 bases are shared with TRBD1. V gave up 2 bases and J gave up 3 bases; unmatched junction bases: 5. This CDR3 has 15 amino acids. Germline loops: CDR1 MNHEY, CDR2 SMNVEV (reference sequence). CDR3 in amino acids: CASSLRAGGYYGYTF. The CDR3 DNA reads TGTGCCAGCAGTTTAAGAGCAGGGGGCTACTATGGCTACACCTTC.

The J gene is TRBJ1-2, the V gene TRBV5-5; perhaps TRBD1 as D (5 bases). The V and J ends lost 1 base and 2 bases respectively, with 12 bases between them. The CDR3 runs 15 residues. Germline CDR1 and CDR2: SGHKS and YYEKEE (reference sequence). The CDR3 bases are TGTGCCAGCAGCTTGATCCGCGGGGGAAACTATGGCTACACCTTC. Its protein product is CASSLIRGGNYGYTF.

The chain combines TRBV7-2 with TRBJ2-7; D is ambiguous. The CDR3 sequence is 13 residues long. Trimming took 5 bases from V and 6 from J, leaving 14 bases between them. The germline V gene encodes CDR1 SGHTA and CDR2 FQGNSA. The DNA of the CDR3 is TGTGCCAGCAGCCGGGTTAGGATGGGCGAGCAGTACGTC. It translates to CASSRVRMGEQYV.

The chain employs TRBV2 and TRBJ1-1; D possibly corresponds to TRBD1 (5 bases). Germline values: CDR1 SNHLY, CDR2 FYNNEI. The CDR3 length is 13 residues. The V end was cut by 7 bases, the J end by 5 bases, with 14 bases between. The CDR3 loop is CASTYGARTEAFF. The CDR3 nucleotides read TGTGCCAGCACCTACGGGGCACGGACTGAAGCTTTCTTT.